The clone carrying this TCR beta chain was picked up one time. The data stem from a study of blood T cell repertoires in COVID-19. Authors' data handling: For nucleated cells, counts were estimated from reference gene primer amplification. Data came from immunoSEQ multiplex PCR; TCRdb stores just in-frame clones and leaves some out. V, J and clone size derive from that table, while D and trimming were established from the DNA sequence. The profile shows fewer than 350,000 clones, 81% of them singletons. Germline assignment: CDR1 ENHRY and CDR2 SYGVKD. The V and J ends lost 0 bases and 1 base respectively, with 20 bases between them. The CDR3 consists of 19 residues.

The TCR was taken from a woman aged 60 to 75 with active or convalescent COVID-19. The material sequenced was peripheral blood. The chain carries TRBV10-3 and TRBJ2-3; weak D call: TRBD2 (7 bases). CDR3 nucleotide sequence: TGTGCCATCAGTGAGTCGAGGATAGGGGGGGCCTCTGGCACAGATACGCAGTATTTT. It is translated as CAISESRIGGASGTDTQYF.